A selection of T cell receptor beta chains follows, all from one sample in a study of T cells expressing NK-cell markers. For each CDR3 protein, TCRdb gives one entry from its re-call of the 5' RACE reads, without DNA. This listing includes some 110,000 distinct CDR3 sequences. Sequenced material: blood T cells: a sorted CD56 or NKG2C T cell subset, CD4+ or CD8+ T cells, or bulk PBMC T cells (not recorded which). All receptors derive from a woman between 18 and 75 years old in good health. Both conserved end residues are part of each CDR3. Each record gives: J gene, V gene, CDR3 length, CDR3 protein.

TRBJ2-3	TRBV11-2	13	CATLESGRDTQYF
TRBJ1-5	TRBV27	15	CASSWDGYSNQPQHF
TRBJ2-6	TRBV6-1	17	CASRPQEWGPGANVLTF
TRBJ2-7	TRBV7-9	14	CASSLALTTYEQYF
TRBJ2-5	TRBV28	18	CASRNMGQWGTYQETQYF
TRBJ2-1	TRBV27	15	CASTSSGRATNEQFF
TRBJ2-5	TRBV20-1	20	CSAITLGLAGGQGSQETQYF
TRBJ2-1	TRBV20-1	14	CSAADQSSYNEQFF
TRBJ2-2	TRBV29-1	12	CSVDTRAGELFF
TRBJ2-3	TRBV5-5	14	CASSSDIITDTQYF
TRBJ2-1	TRBV5-5	15	CASSLVLAETQEQFF
TRBJ1-5	TRBV6-2/TRBV6-3	13	CASEGGNNQPQHF
TRBJ2-7	TRBV28	14	CASSFGGTVLGQYF